A single sample is the source of the 18 T cell receptor beta chains below, sequenced in a study of T cell responses to AZD1222 COVID-19 vaccine. Data came from immunoSEQ multiplex PCR; TCRdb stores just in-frame clones and leaves some out. The repertoire holds about 200,000 clones, roughly nine tenths seen once, with approximately 3.7% in the top ten. The sample was peripheral blood, taken 28 days after the second AZD1222 dose. The receptors stem from an adult who received the AZD1222 COVID-19 vaccine.

This clone was seen just once. V usage is TRBV6-5 and J usage is TRBJ1-2; weak D call: TRBD1 (6 bases). V was cut by 6 bases and J by 5 bases, with 16 bases left in between. This CDR3 comprises 14 residues. Per the germline V gene, CDR1 is MNHEY and CDR2 is SVGAGI. CDR3 protein: CASSSGELGYGYTF. CDR3 sequence (DNA): TGTGCCAGCAGCTCAGGGGAATTAGGTTATGGCTACACCTTC.

The J gene is TRBJ2-1, the V gene TRBV15, with 12 bases lining up with TRBD2. The V gene end was trimmed by 4 bases and the J gene end by 10 bases; junction bases not matched to a gene: 17. Per the germline V gene, CDR1 is LNHNV and CDR2 is YYDKDF (reference sequence). CDR3 length: 18 amino acids. CDR3 in DNA: TGTGCCACCAGCACCCGACTAGCGGGAGTCGCTGGGGTAGTGGAGCAGTTCTTC. Protein sequence: CATSTRLAGVAGVVEQFF.

The chain joins TRBV7-9 to TRBJ1-3, with TRBD1 matching over 7 bases. The CDR3 covers 15 residues. V gave up 5 bases and J gave up 2 bases; unmatched junction bases: 6. CDR1 is SEHNR and CDR2 is FQNEAQ in the germline V gene (reference sequence). The CDR3 DNA sequence: TGTGCCAGCAGCGAGGGACAGACTACTGGAAACACCATATATTTT. Amino acids: CASSEGQTTGNTIYF.

The V call is TRBV5-6, the J call TRBJ2-3; perhaps D is TRBD1 or TRBD2 (5 bases each). There are 14 residues in the CDR3. Germline CDR1 is SGHDT and CDR2 is YYEEEE. V lost 3 bases to trimming and J lost 5 bases, with 13 bases between them. CDR3 coding DNA: TGTGCCAGCAGCTGGGGCCCCGCGGGAGATACGCAGTATTTT. It specifies CASSWGPAGDTQYF.

The chain employs TRBV10-3 and TRBJ2-7; D might be TRBD1 (6 bases). This CDR3 comprises 12 residues. Trimming shortened V by 8 bases and J by 5 bases, and 13 bases separated the two germline ends. CDR1 ENHRY and CDR2 SYGVKD come from the germline V gene. Here the CDR3 reads CAIGFGGHEQYF. In DNA, the CDR3 is TGTGCCATCGGTTTTGGGGGCCACGAGCAGTACTTC.

The chain has TRBV28 and TRBJ1-1; 7 positions agree with TRBD1. CDR3 size: 16 residues. V lost 2 bases, J lost 1 base, and 7 bases stayed unmatched. Germline CDR1 and CDR2: MDHEN and SYDVKM. The CDR3 loop reads CASSLSHYRGNTEAFF. Here the CDR3 DNA reads TGTGCCAGCAGTTTAAGCCACTACAGGGGGAACACTGAAGCTTTCTTT.

This sequence joins TRBV10-3 and TRBJ2-7; a weak D match, TRBD2 (7 bases). The CDR3 contains 11 residues. Germline loops: CDR1 ENHRY, CDR2 SYGVKD. Deletions cut 10 bases from V and 2 bases from J, with 9 bases between. The CDR3 region has the DNA TGTGCCACGGGGGGCACCTACGAGCAGTACTTC. Protein: CATGGTYEQYF.

The genes are TRBV5-1 and TRBJ2-3, with D maybe TRBD2 (5 bases). CDR1 SGHRS and CDR2 YFSETQ come from the germline V gene. The CDR3 consists of 15 residues. V lost 3 bases, J lost 1 base, and 12 bases lay in between. CDR3 nucleotide sequence: TGCGCCAGCAGCTGGGGAGCCTTGGGCACAGATACGCAGTATTTT. It translates to CASSWGALGTDTQYF.

This clone appeared once. The rearrangement joins TRBV13 to TRBJ1-5; D is undetermined. CDR1 and CDR2 from the germline V gene are PRHDT and FYEKMQ (reference sequence). This CDR3 has 15 amino acids. V gave up 0 bases and J gave up 0 bases, with 6 bases separating them. The CDR3 bases are TGTGCCAGCAGCTTAGGAGGGATTAGCAATCAGCCCCAGCATTTT. It specifies CASSLGGISNQPQHF.

The CDR3 coding sequence is TGTGCCAGCAGCCAAGGAGGTCCGACAACTCACTATGGCTACACCTTC. This encodes CASSQGGPTTHYGYTF. This chain joins TRBV3-1 (or the pseudogene TRBV3-2) and TRBJ1-2; D unclear. Germline assignment: CDR1 LGHDT and CDR2 YNNKEL (reference sequence). Trimming cost V 1 base and J 3 bases, with 15 bases left between them. This CDR3 has 16 residues.

The rearrangement links TRBV11-2 to TRBJ2-1; perhaps TRBD1 as D (5 bases). The CDR3 totals 15 residues. Trimming took 5 bases from V and 4 from J, leaving 15 bases between them. The germline V gene encodes CDR1 SGHAT and CDR2 FQNNGV. CDR3 in DNA: TGTGCCAGCAGCGCACACAGGTTTGCGTACAATGAGCAGTTCTTC. Protein product: CASSAHRFAYNEQFF.

The chain joins TRBV28 to TRBJ2-7; the match to TRBD1 covers 7 bases. Trimming took 2 bases from V and 3 from J; bases not matched to a gene: 7. Germline-derived CDR1 and CDR2 are MDHEN and SYDVKM. The CDR3 is made up of 15 amino acids. CDR3 nucleotides: TGTGCCAGCAGTTTAGCACAGGGGAAGGGCTACGAGCAGTACTTC. Translated: CASSLAQGKGYEQYF. The full variable domain, its missing parts supplied by reference TRBV28 and TRBJ2-7, is DVKVTQSSRYLVKRTGEKVFLECVQDMDHENMFWYRQDPGLGLRLIYFSYDVKMKEKGDIPEGYSVSREKKERFSLILESASTNQTSMYLCASSLAQGKGYEQYFGPGTRLTVT.

The V call is TRBV27, the J call TRBJ1-5; a possible D gene is TRBD1 (5 bases). The V and J ends lost 1 base and 3 bases respectively, with 13 bases between them. Germline V lookup: CDR1 MNHEY, CDR2 SMNVEV (reference sequence). CDR3 length: 16 residues. CDR3 sequence reads: CASSLCLGTVNQPQHF. The DNA of the CDR3 is TGTGCCAGCAGTTTATGCCTCGGGACGGTCAATCAGCCCCAGCATTTT.

The chain couples TRBV4-1 to TRBJ1-6; D ambiguous. The CDR3 length is 15 residues. The germline V gene has CDR1 MGHRA and CDR2 YSYEKL. Trimming removed 4 bases at V and 10 bases at J, with 17 bases between. The CDR3 bases are TGCGCCAGCAGCCTCGCATCCCTGAGCCCCTCACCCCTCCACTTT. Encoded protein: CASSLASLSPSPLHF.

V and J are TRBV3-1 (or the pseudogene TRBV3-2) and TRBJ1-5; a possible D gene is TRBD1 (6 bases). V was shortened by 2 bases and J by 2 bases, with 10 bases between the two germline ends. CDR3 length: 15 residues. CDR1 is LGHDT and CDR2 is YNNKEL in the germline V gene (reference sequence). This CDR3 reads CASSQQGPGNQPQHF. The CDR3 DNA reads as TGTGCCAGCAGCCAACAGGGGCCTGGCAATCAGCCCCAGCATTTT.

V gene TRBV29-1 combines with J gene TRBJ2-1; D remains unclear. The V gene's germline CDR1 is SQVTM and CDR2 ANQGSEA. Trimming left V 5 bases short and J 11 bases short, with 10 bases between. CDR3 length equals 10 residues. The CDR3 DNA reads TGCAGCGTTCGATCAGCAAAGCAGTTCTTC. Its protein product is CSVRSAKQFF.

The chain carries TRBV6-5 and TRBJ1-3, with no clear D. This CDR3 contains 12 residues. Germline V gene sequence: CDR1 MNHEY, CDR2 SVGAGI. V was pared by 7 bases and J by 0 bases, with 4 bases between. CDR3 coding DNA: TGTGCCAGCATAAACTCTGGAAACACCATATATTTT. Translated: CASINSGNTIYF.

This chain uses TRBV6-2 or TRBV6-3 with TRBJ1-5; D gene ambiguous. Trimming pared 3 bases from V and 6 bases from J, leaving 12 bases between. The CDR3 sequence is 14 residues long. Germline values: CDR1 MNHEY, CDR2 SVGEGT. CDR3 region: CASSYLREGQPQHF. DNA of the CDR3: TGTGCCAGCAGTTATCTGCGTGAGGGTCAGCCCCAGCATTTT.